The clone carrying this TCR beta chain was counted only a few times. The data originate from a study of PD-L1 blockade in urothelial cancer. Sequenced by immunoSEQ multiplex PCR; TCRdb stores in-frame clones only, minus some. This sample has more than 50,000 clones, with about four fifths found just once. This clonotype originated in a man between 65 and 85 years old with urothelial cancer. Here the sequenced sample was PBMCs, taken around atezolizumab (anti-PD-L1) treatment.

CDR3 sequence reads: CASGNLGSSYNEQFF. For the CDR3, the DNA is TGCGCCAGCGGAAACCTAGGGAGCTCCTACAATGAGCAGTTCTTC. This chain connects TRBV4-1 to TRBJ2-1; possibly TRBD2 for D (5 bases). Per the germline V gene, CDR1 is MGHRA and CDR2 is YSYEKL. This CDR3 is built from 15 residues. V shed 8 bases and J shed 0 bases, with 14 bases lying between them.